This entry is about one TCR beta chain. Antigen specificity is unknown. This record comes from a study of beta chain features in type 1 diabetes. Overall study results and limits: A pattern of fewer insertions and more deletions at VDJ junctions was seen in type 1 diabetes patients. Equally in patients and controls, shorter templates might have been favored by PCR.

Expressed TCRB transcripts were sequenced because the entire RNA isolate underwent reverse transcription. The study sequenced naive, central memory and regulatory T cell samples to an average of roughly 4 million reads. Some clones are missing from TCRdb's copy, which holds only in-frame ones; the method was immunoSEQ multiplex PCR. This sample has over 500,000 clones, with roughly 15% found just once. There was one heparinised blood draw per donor, averaging about 110 mL. The receptor comes from a man between 18 and 35 years old in good health. Material for sequencing was naive CD4+ T cells from blood.

CDR3 region: CAISGTGTAEAFF. CDR3 DNA sequence: TGTGCCATCAGTGGGACAGGGACGGCTGAAGCTTTCTTT. The chain employs TRBV10-3 and TRBJ1-1, with TRBD1 matching over 8 bases. The V segment lost 4 bases and the J segment 6 bases; nucleotides outside the gene matches: 4. Germline values: CDR1 ENHRY, CDR2 SYGVKD. This CDR3 has 13 amino acids.